This T cell receptor (beta chain) emerged from a study of Ad26.COV2.S vaccination and SARS-CoV-2 variants. Study observations and caveats: Substantial post-vaccination breadth of spike-specific CD8+ and CD4+ T cell responses was reported. TCR breadth and depth estimates may have understated total T cell responses. Greater spike-specific TCR breadth was seen in vaccine recipients than in placebo recipients. Placebo and vaccine recipients had non-spike TCR breadth that was similar.

TCRdb's table, derived via immunoSEQ multiplex PCR, lists solely in-frame clones and lacks some. The sample yields around 94,000 clones, around 80% seen once. Germline V gene sequence: CDR1 MNHEY, CDR2 SMNVEV (reference sequence). This CDR3 has 16 amino acids. The ends lost 3 bases at V and 6 bases at J; junction bases unmatched: 11. In regard to this clone: Antigen: not known.

The receptor was derived from a human donor who had recovered from COVID-19. V and J are TRBV27 and TRBJ2-3, with 8 bases that match TRBD2. The source material was peripheral blood, sampled after recovery from COVID-19. The CDR3: CASSLGTSGLADTQYF. The CDR3 coding sequence is TGTGCCAGCAGTTTGGGTACTAGCGGACTTGCGGATACGCAGTATTTT.